One and the same sample provided the 25 T cell receptor beta chains below, sequenced in a study of blood T cell repertoires in COVID-19. Method: immunoSEQ multiplex PCR; TCRdb's copy keeps in-frame clones and lacks some. The repertoire has under 300,000 clones, about four fifths of them found once; the top ten carry over 8.5%. Specimen: peripheral blood. The receptors originated from a woman between 45 and 60 years old who had recovered from COVID-19.

This chain links TRBV11-2 with TRBJ2-1; TRBD2 matches 12 bases. V lost 5 bases to trimming and J lost 7 bases; unmatched junction nucleotides: 9. CDR3 length equals 16 residues. The germline CDR1 and CDR2 sequences are SGHAT and FQNNGV. The CDR3 sequence is CASSPSSGRAWNEQFF. CDR3 bases: TGTGCCAGCAGCCCTTCTAGCGGGAGGGCCTGGAATGAGCAGTTCTTC.

This chain connects TRBV2 to TRBJ2-5, with D uncertain. V shed 4 bases and J shed 5 bases, with 11 bases lying between them. This CDR3 region has 13 residues. Looked up from germline, CDR1 is SNHLY and CDR2 is FYNNEI. In DNA, the CDR3 is TGTGCCAGCAGTGTGGGCAGCAGGGAGACCCAGTACTTC. Translation: CASSVGSRETQYF.

This rearrangement joins TRBV5-1 to TRBJ1-2; 10 bases line up with TRBD1. Germline V gives CDR1 SGHRS, CDR2 YFSETQ. The CDR3 extends over 13 amino acids. J was trimmed by 8 bases and V by 3 bases; bases with no gene match: 4. This CDR3 is CASSSGQGLGYTF. The CDR3, as DNA: TGCGCCAGCAGCTCGGGACAGGGGCTAGGCTACACCTTC.

The chain combines TRBV5-6 with TRBJ1-2, with 8 bases identical to TRBD1. The CDR3 sequence is 15 residues long. V lost 5 bases, J lost 2 bases, and 8 bases stayed unmatched. CDR1 and CDR2 from the germline V gene are SGHDT and YYEEEE. CDR3 residues: CASSKTGQGNYGYTF. The CDR3 nucleotides are TGTGCCAGCAGTAAGACCGGACAGGGAAACTATGGCTACACCTTC. Complete variable domain (other parts from reference TRBV5-6 and TRBJ1-2): DAGVTQSPTHLIKTRGQQVTLRCSPKSGHDTVSWYQQALGQGPQFIFQYYEEEERQRGNFPDRFSGHQFPNYSSELNVNALLLGDSALYLCASSKTGQGNYGYTFGSGTRLTVV.

The chain couples TRBV5-1 to TRBJ1-5, with 9 bases that match TRBD1. CDR3 length equals 14 residues. Looked up from germline, CDR1 is SGHRS and CDR2 is YFSETQ. V was clipped by 0 bases and J by 5 bases; unmatched bases: 0. The DNA of the CDR3 is TGCGCCAGCAGCTTGGGGACAGGGGATCAGCCCCAGCATTTT. The encoded protein is CASSLGTGDQPQHF.

The J gene is TRBJ1-5, the V gene TRBV4-1; 9 positions agree with TRBD1. CDR3 length: 16 residues. V dropped 4 bases and J dropped 1; count of bases not matched to a gene: 5. Germline V lookup: CDR1 MGHRA, CDR2 YSYEKL. CDR3 bases: TGCGCCAGCAGCCCCACAGGGGGCTTAAGCAATCAGCCCCAGCATTTT. This codes for CASSPTGGLSNQPQHF.

This chain links TRBV27 with TRBJ2-2, with D possibly matching TRBD1 (5 bases). The germline CDR1 and CDR2 sequences are MNHEY and SMNVEV (reference sequence). The CDR3 is 16 residues long. V lost 6 bases, J lost 1 base, and 15 bases lay in between. The CDR3 region has the DNA TGTGCCAGCAGACAATGGATGGACAAGAACACCGGGGAGCTGTTTTTT. Translation: CASRQWMDKNTGELFF.

This clone turned up a few times. This sample also contains other DNA sequences that code for the same CDR3. The V call is TRBV19, the J call TRBJ1-5; 8 nucleotides align to TRBD1. V shed 6 bases, J shed 0 bases, and the junction held 7 bases outside the gene matches. Germline-derived CDR1 and CDR2 are LNHDA and SQIVND (reference sequence). There are 16 residues in the CDR3. Here the CDR3 reads CASSPRTGGSNQPQHF. CDR3 bases: TGTGCCAGTAGCCCCCGAACAGGGGGTAGCAATCAGCCCCAGCATTTT.

The rearrangement joins TRBV18 to TRBJ2-7, with 11 positions matching TRBD1. Germline CDR1 reads KGHSH; CDR2 reads LQKENI. The CDR3 totals 15 residues. With V trimmed by 6 bases and J by 0 bases, 4 bases remained unmatched. The chain's CDR3 is CASSPGQGASYEQYF. The DNA of the CDR3 is TGTGCCAGCTCTCCCGGACAGGGGGCCTCCTACGAGCAGTACTTC.

The chain carries TRBV19 and TRBJ1-5; the match to TRBD1 covers 7 bases. V shed 1 base, J shed 6 bases, and the junction held 12 bases outside the gene matches. From germline, CDR1 is LNHDA and CDR2 SQIVND (reference sequence). This CDR3 is built from 17 residues. CDR3 sequence: CASSIGLLRRTGQPQHF. CDR3 bases: TGTGCCAGTAGTATAGGGTTATTACGAAGGACAGGTCAGCCCCAGCATTTT.

The gene calls are TRBV5-4 and TRBJ2-5, with D tentatively TRBD1 (5 bases). The CDR3 consists of 16 residues. CDR1 and CDR2 from the germline V gene are SGHNT and YYREEE (reference sequence). Trimming removed 0 bases from V and 5 bases from J, with 17 bases in between. In nucleotides, the CDR3 is TGTGCCAGCAGCTTGGCCGCAGGAACCCCAGGGGAGACCCAGTACTTC. This translates into CASSLAAGTPGETQYF.

This chain joins TRBV6-5 and TRBJ1-5, with a possible D match to TRBD1 (5 bases). CDR1 MNHEY and CDR2 SVGAGI come from the germline V gene. Trimming pared 8 bases from V and 3 bases from J, leaving 8 bases between. The CDR3 covers 12 residues. The DNA for the CDR3 is TGTGCCAGCGACAGTTACAATCAGCCCCAGCATTTT. Amino acid sequence: CASDSYNQPQHF.

The J gene is TRBJ2-2, the V gene TRBV9, with a tentative D call TRBD2 (7 bases). Germline CDR1 and CDR2: SGDLS and YYNGEE. CDR3 length: 15 amino acids. The germline V and J ends were trimmed by 0 bases and 6 bases, with 12 bases remaining between them. In DNA form, the CDR3 reads TGTGCCAGCAGCGTAGGAGGGGGGGCAGCCGGGGAGCTGTTTTTT. It encodes CASSVGGGAAGELFF.

The chain joins TRBV20-1 to TRBJ1-2; D is undetermined. Germline CDR1 DFQATT, CDR2 SNEGSKA (reference sequence). The CDR3 runs to 12 residues. Trimming removed 3 bases at V and 4 bases at J, with 9 bases between. The CDR3 sequence is CSASSDIYGYTF. CDR3 in DNA: TGCAGTGCTAGTTCCGACATCTATGGCTACACCTTC.

The chain carries TRBV18 and TRBJ2-1; D possibly corresponds to TRBD2 (6 bases). CDR1 and CDR2 from the germline V gene are KGHSH and LQKENI. V dropped 1 base and J dropped 9 bases, with 7 bases sitting between them. The CDR3 spans 12 residues. Here the CDR3 DNA reads TGTGCCAGCTCACCACAGGGACTTGAGCAGTTCTTC. This translates into CASSPQGLEQFF.

The genes are TRBV30 and TRBJ2-1, with 12 bases identical to TRBD2. V lost 6 bases and J lost 4; bases outside the gene matches: 7. The CDR3 spans 15 residues. Germline V gene lookup returns CDR1 GTSNPN and CDR2 SVGIG (reference sequence). DNA for the CDR3: TGTGCCTGCCGACGGACTAGCGGGATATACAATGAGCAGTTCTTC. Its protein product is CACRRTSGIYNEQFF.

V gene TRBV19 combines with J gene TRBJ1-2; D gene ambiguous. The CDR3 runs 14 residues. The germline gives CDR1 LNHDA, CDR2 SQIVND (reference sequence). The V and J ends lost 7 bases and 8 bases respectively, with 20 bases between them. The CDR3 protein is CASKDQAFTVGYTF. CDR3 DNA sequence: TGTGCCAGTAAAGATCAGGCCTTCACGGTCGGCTACACCTTC.

A remark on this clone: At one of its ends the junction is not consistent with the germline gene, which may arise from a read error. The V call is TRBV7-9, the J call TRBJ2-3, with a weak D call TRBD1 (6 bases). This CDR3 comprises 17 residues. Looked up from germline, CDR1 is SEHNR and CDR2 is FQNEAQ (reference sequence). The DNA of the CDR3 is TGTGCCAGCAGCGGGGGCGCAGGGCCTCCACACACATATACGCAGTATTTT. Translation gives CASSGGAGPPHTYTQYF.

The chain couples TRBV7-2 to TRBJ2-3, with TRBD2 matching 14 bases. CDR3 length: 19 residues. J gave up 5 bases and V 0 bases, and 10 bases lay outside the gene matches. The germline V gene encodes CDR1 SGHTA and CDR2 FQGNSA. In DNA form, the CDR3 reads TGTGCCAGCAGCTTAGCGACTAGCGGGGGGGCCGTGGTCAGAGATACGCAGTATTTT. It encodes CASSLATSGGAVVRDTQYF.

This chain links TRBV4-1 with TRBJ1-2; 7 bases map to TRBD1. V lost 0 bases, J lost 4 bases, and 5 bases stayed unmatched. The length of the CDR3 is 15 residues. Germline CDR1 reads MGHRA; CDR2 reads YSYEKL. Here the CDR3 DNA reads TGCGCCAGCAGCCAAGACAGGGGGATAGGCTATGGCTACACCTTC. Protein sequence: CASSQDRGIGYGYTF.

The gene calls are TRBV28 and TRBJ2-2; possibly TRBD2 for D (7 bases). The ends were cut back, 5 bases at V and 5 bases at J, with 18 bases in the middle. The CDR3 consists of 16 residues. The germline V gene encodes CDR1 MDHEN and CDR2 SYDVKM. CDR3 loop: CASSPFGGAETGELFF. The CDR3 DNA follows: TGTGCCAGCAGTCCATTTGGGGGGGCCGAGACCGGGGAGCTGTTTTTT.

The chain has TRBV6-5 and TRBJ2-7, with 7 bases identical to TRBD1. The V segment lost 6 bases and the J segment 4 bases; nucleotides outside the gene matches: 6. This CDR3 is 13 amino acids long. Germline CDR1 is MNHEY and CDR2 is SVGAGI. The CDR3 here is CASSRQGRYEQYF. The DNA for the CDR3 is TGTGCCAGCAGCCGACAGGGTCGGTACGAGCAGTACTTC.

The rearrangement links TRBV24-1 to TRBJ2-3; D perhaps matches TRBD1 (6 bases). Between the trimmed V and J ends, which lost 5 bases and 6 bases, there was a span of 14 bases. From germline, CDR1 is KGHDR and CDR2 SFDVKD. CDR3 length: 14 amino acids. Here the CDR3 DNA reads TGTGCCACCAGTGGCTCGGGACATCGGGATACGCAGTATTTT. Its translation: CATSGSGHRDTQYF.

V gene TRBV5-8 combines with J gene TRBJ1-4; possible D gene TRBD1, 5 bases. V lost 3 bases, J lost 7 bases, and 22 bases lay in between. The germline V gene encodes CDR1 SGHTS and CDR2 YDEGEE. The CDR3 covers 17 residues. The CDR3 protein is CASSWRGIGARSEKLFF. In nucleotides, the CDR3 is TGTGCCAGCAGCTGGAGGGGTATAGGGGCGCGTAGTGAAAAACTGTTTTTT.

The V call is TRBV28, the J call TRBJ2-7; 9 bases are shared with TRBD1. Trimming took 6 bases from V and 2 from J; bases not matched to a gene: 11. The germline V gene has CDR1 MDHEN and CDR2 SYDVKM. This CDR3 spans 16 amino acids. The CDR3 loop is CASSPPGTGSPYEQYF. The DNA for the CDR3 is TGTGCCAGCAGCCCCCCCGGGACAGGGAGTCCCTACGAGCAGTACTTC.